This TCR beta chain came from a study of T-cell memory formation after mild COVID-19. Findings and caveats of the study: Day 15 to 85 contracting clones showed balanced CD4/CD8; later expanders leaned CD4+. A subset of responding clones appeared in pre-infection memory, suggesting cross-reactive memory joined. Mainly in CM and EM were contracting CD4+ clones; CD8+ were in EMRA.

TCR alpha and TCR beta cDNA libraries carrying sample barcodes and UMIs came from 5'RACE with constant-segment primers. Via MiXCR, TCRdb re-called the 5' RACE reads, giving one row per CDR3 protein. Of under 300,000 distinct CDR3 sequences listed, 16% were seen once; the top ten hold 3.5% to 4%. This clonotype was seen a handful of times. Its specificity is unknown. Trimming removed 0 bases from V and 4 bases from J, with 12 bases in between. CDR3 length: 15 amino acids. Germline CDR1 SGHRS, CDR2 YFSETQ. This clonotype was obtained from a man in his late teens or twenties who had mild COVID-19 (a few samples of this study predate the infection). Cell type and time point are not known. The sample comprised PBMCs or a T cell subset sorted from them (not recorded which). The genes are TRBV5-1 and TRBJ2-3; D is uncertain. The CDR3: CASSLVGSLADTQYF. CDR3 sequence (DNA): TGCGCCAGCAGCTTGGTAGGTAGCCTGGCAGATACGCAGTATTTT. Full variable domain (outside the CDR3, taken from reference TRBV5-1 and TRBJ2-3): KAGVTQTPRYLIKTRGQQVTLSCSPISGHRSVSWYQQTPGQGLQFLFEYFSETQRNKGNFPGRFSGRQFSNSRSEMNVSTLELGDSALYLCASSLVGSLADTQYFGPGTRLTVL.